These T cell receptor beta chains were read from a single sample in a study of sequential checkpoint blockade in melanoma. Libraries were prepared by immunoSEQ multiplex PCR; TCRdb keeps only in-frame clonotypes and omits some of them. The sample shows 20,000 or so clones, approximately 72% of them seen only once. Sequenced material: CD8+ T cells sorted from blood (inferred from file names), taken from a patient given nivolumab and ipilimumab in sequence. The origin of the receptors is a human donor with melanoma. CDR3s include the opening cysteine and the closing phenylalanine or tryptophan. The D gene is left open where the match is weak. Clone sizes are given selectively: once, few, many, or a class where the clone is expanded.

NA	TRBV7-2	NA	TRBJ2-7	TGTGCCAGCAGCTTAGACCTAACGGGAATCGAGCAGTACTTC	CASSLDLTGIEQYF
NA	TRBV19	NA	TRBJ1-5	TGTGCCAGTAGACAGCCAAATCAGCCCCAGCATTTT	CASRQPNQPQHF
NA	TRBV7-8	NA	TRBJ1-1	TGTGCCAGCAGCTTCGGAGCTAACACTGAAGCTTTCTTT	CASSFGANTEAFF
NA	TRBV7-8	TRBD2	TRBJ2-7	TGTGCCAGCAGCGCCTCCGGGGGGGGAACCTACGAGCAGTACTTC	CASSASGGGTYEQYF
NA	TRBV11-2	TRBD1	TRBJ1-2	TGTGCCAGCAGCCCGGCGGACAGGGGATATGGCTACACCTTC	CASSPADRGYGYTF
few	TRBV6-5	TRBD2	TRBJ2-1	TGTGCCAGCAGCTCCCTGGGAGGGACCAACAATGAGCAGTTCTTC	CASSSLGGTNNEQFF
NA	TRBV4-1	NA	TRBJ1-1	TGCGCCAGCAGCCAAGTGCGGGGGCTAGAGAACACTGAAGCTTTCTTT	CASSQVRGLENTEAFF
NA	TRBV5-1	TRBD1	TRBJ1-2	TGCGCCAGCAGCGAGGGGGCTTCGGCTAATGGCTACACCTTC	CASSEGASANGYTF
NA	TRBV28	NA	TRBJ1-3	TGTGCCAGCAGTCTGATAAGCGGGGTCACCATATATTTT	CASSLISGVTIYF
NA	TRBV27	TRBD1	TRBJ1-4	TGTGCCAGCAGTACAAACAGGGGGCATCGAGAAAAACTGTTTTTT	CASSTNRGHREKLFF
once	TRBV2	TRBD1	TRBJ1-4	TGTGCCAGCAGCGGACAGGGCACGAATGAAAAACTGTTTTTT	CASSGQGTNEKLFF
NA	TRBV11-2	TRBD2	TRBJ2-7	TGTGCCAGCAGCTTAGAGGGACTAGCGAGCTACGAGCAGTACTTC	CASSLEGLASYEQYF
NA	TRBV6-5	NA	TRBJ1-1	TGTGCCAGCAGCCTACAGGGTGTTAACACTGAAGCTTTCTTT	CASSLQGVNTEAFF
NA	TRBV6-4	NA	TRBJ1-1	TGTGCCAGCAGTCCCGGGGGGAGCACTGAAGCTTTCTTT	CASSPGGSTEAFF
NA	TRBV5-6	TRBD1	TRBJ2-7	TGTGCCAGCAGCTTTGGGGACAGCTCCTACGAGCAGTACTTC	CASSFGDSSYEQYF
NA	TRBV6-1	NA	TRBJ2-7	TGTGCCAGCAGCCCCGCCTACCTAGCCTACGAGCAGTACTTC	CASSPAYLAYEQYF
NA	TRBV10-3	TRBD1	TRBJ2-7	TGTGCCATCAGTGAGAGAGGGGGACAGGGCTACGAGCAGTACTTC	CAISERGGQGYEQYF
NA	TRBV25-1	TRBD1	TRBJ1-1	TGTGCCAGCAGTGAATTGGGACAGGGGAACACTGAAGCTTTCTTT	CASSELGQGNTEAFF
few	TRBV19	TRBD1	TRBJ2-7	TGTGCCAGTAGTGAGACAGGGGCCTACGAGCAGTACTTC	CASSETGAYEQYF
NA	TRBV9	NA	TRBJ1-5	TGTGCCAGCAGCCCAACGGCGGGGGGTCGCAATCAGCCCCAGCATTTT	CASSPTAGGRNQPQHF
NA	TRBV10-3	NA	TRBJ2-7	TGTGCCATCCGCGAAACTTACGAGCAGTACTTC	CAIRETYEQYF
NA	TRBV5-6	TRBD1	TRBJ1-1	TGTGCCAGCAGCTTCGGACAGGGAGGATGGGGCACTGAAGCTTTCTTT	CASSFGQGGWGTEAFF
NA	TRBV9	TRBD2	TRBJ2-7	TGTGCCAGCAGCGTAGCTTCAGCGGGGGCCACCTACGAGCAGTACTTC	CASSVASAGATYEQYF
few	TRBV19	TRBD2	TRBJ2-5	TGTGCCAGTAGCCCCACTAGCGGGGAATTCGAGACCCAGTACTTC	CASSPTSGEFETQYF
medium-sized	TRBV5-4	NA	TRBJ1-1	TGTGCCAGCACCTACGCGAACACTGAAGCTTTCTTT	CASTYANTEAFF
NA	TRBV7-8	TRBD2	TRBJ2-1	TGTGCCAGCAGCTTAGTGGGGGGGGACTACTCCTACAATGAGCAGTTCTTC	CASSLVGGDYSYNEQFF
NA	TRBV6-5	NA	TRBJ1-1	TGTGCCAGCAGTCGCGGGCCCCGAGGGAACACTGAAGCTTTCTTT	CASSRGPRGNTEAFF
NA	TRBV6-1	NA	TRBJ2-7	TGTGCCAGCAGTGAAGCGCATACGCCCAGCTACGAGCAGTACTTC	CASSEAHTPSYEQYF
NA	TRBV5-5	TRBD2	TRBJ2-1	TGTGCCAGCAGCGTGGGACTAGCGGTCTACAATGAGCAGTTCTTC	CASSVGLAVYNEQFF
NA	TRBV7-8	NA	TRBJ2-7	TGTGCCAGCAGCTTAGAGGGACTTTACTACGAGCAGTACTTC	CASSLEGLYYEQYF
few	TRBV19	NA	TRBJ2-6	TGTGCCAGTAGTATAGATCTAGGGGAATCTGGGGCCAACGTCCTGACTTTC	CASSIDLGESGANVLTF
once	TRBV29-1	NA	TRBJ2-7	TGCAGCGGATTGACAGTATCCTACGAGCAGTACTTC	CSGLTVSYEQYF
NA	TRBV7-9	TRBD1	TRBJ2-7	TGTGCCAGCAGCTTTTGGACAGGGGAATACGAGCAGTACTTC	CASSFWTGEYEQYF
NA	TRBV6-5	NA	TRBJ1-5	TGTGCCAGCAGTTACGGGGGCCCTTATAGCAATCAGCCCCAGCATTTT	CASSYGGPYSNQPQHF
NA	TRBV27	TRBD2	TRBJ2-7	TGTGCCAGCAGTTTACTTCTAGCGGGAGGGAGCTACGAGCAGTACTTC	CASSLLLAGGSYEQYF
NA	TRBV28	NA	TRBJ1-5	TGTGCCAGCAGTTGGACAACAGGGAGCAATCAGCCCCAGCATTTT	CASSWTTGSNQPQHF
NA	TRBV19	NA	TRBJ2-6	TGTGCCAGTAGTCTCAGCGGGTACGGGGCCAACGTCCTGACTTTC	CASSLSGYGANVLTF
NA	TRBV5-6	NA	TRBJ1-2	TGTGCCAGCAGCGCGGGGGGGGTCTATGGCTACACCTTC	CASSAGGVYGYTF
NA	TRBV2	TRBD2	TRBJ2-7	TGTGCCAGCAGTGACAGCGGGGGGGCTGACGAGCAGTACTTC	CASSDSGGADEQYF
NA	TRBV28	TRBD1	TRBJ1-1	TGTGCCAGCAGTTCCTTTGACAGGGGGCAAACTGAAGCTTTCTTT	CASSSFDRGQTEAFF